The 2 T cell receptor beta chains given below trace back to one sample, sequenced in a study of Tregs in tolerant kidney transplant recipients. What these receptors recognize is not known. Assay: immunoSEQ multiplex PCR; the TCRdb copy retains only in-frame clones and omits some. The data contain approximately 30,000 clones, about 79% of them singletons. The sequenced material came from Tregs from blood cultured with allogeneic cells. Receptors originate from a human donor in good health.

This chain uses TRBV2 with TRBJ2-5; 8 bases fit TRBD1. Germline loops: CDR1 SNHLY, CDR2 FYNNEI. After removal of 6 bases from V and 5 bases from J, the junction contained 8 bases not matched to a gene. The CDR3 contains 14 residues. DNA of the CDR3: TGTGCCAGCAGGGGACAGGCTAGTACGGAGACCCAGTACTTC. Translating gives CASRGQASTETQYF.

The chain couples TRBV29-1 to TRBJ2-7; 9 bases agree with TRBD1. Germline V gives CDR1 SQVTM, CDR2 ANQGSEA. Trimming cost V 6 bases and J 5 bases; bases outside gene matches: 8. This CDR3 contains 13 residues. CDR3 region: CSVGQGRIHEQYF. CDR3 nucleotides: TGCAGCGTCGGACAGGGGAGGATCCACGAGCAGTACTTC.